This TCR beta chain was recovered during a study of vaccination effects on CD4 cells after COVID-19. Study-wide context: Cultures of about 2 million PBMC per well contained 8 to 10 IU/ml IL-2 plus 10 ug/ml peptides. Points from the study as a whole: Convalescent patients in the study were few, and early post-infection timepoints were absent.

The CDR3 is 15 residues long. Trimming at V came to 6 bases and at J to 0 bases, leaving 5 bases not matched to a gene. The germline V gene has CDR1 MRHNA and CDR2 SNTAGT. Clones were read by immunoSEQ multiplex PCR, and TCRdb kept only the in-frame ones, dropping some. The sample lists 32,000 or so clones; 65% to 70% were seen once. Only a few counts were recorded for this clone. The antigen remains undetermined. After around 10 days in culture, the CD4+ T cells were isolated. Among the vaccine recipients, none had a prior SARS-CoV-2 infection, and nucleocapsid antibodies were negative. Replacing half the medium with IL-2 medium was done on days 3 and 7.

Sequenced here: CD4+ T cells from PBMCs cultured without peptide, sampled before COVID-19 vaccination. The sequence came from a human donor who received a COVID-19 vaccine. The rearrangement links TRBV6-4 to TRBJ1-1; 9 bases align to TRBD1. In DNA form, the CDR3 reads TGTGCCAGCAGCACCGGGACAGGGATGAACACTGAAGCTTTCTTT. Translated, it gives CASSTGTGMNTEAFF.